This T cell receptor (beta chain) was sequenced in a study of blood T cell repertoires in COVID-19. This clone showed up just once. V lost 5 bases to trimming and J lost 4 bases; unmatched junction nucleotides: 7. Germline CDR1 is SQVTM and CDR2 is ANQGSEA. This CDR3 is 14 amino acids long. The authors' processing: Estimated nucleated cell counts came from reference gene primer amplification. Some clones are missing from TCRdb's copy, which holds only in-frame ones; the method was immunoSEQ multiplex PCR. The DNA was the basis for D and trimming; V, J and clone size are from that table. The sample has about 240,000 clones; roughly 82% are singletons.

The chain couples TRBV29-1 to TRBJ1-5, with 8 positions matching TRBD1. The receptor's source is a man older than 75 with acute or convalescent COVID-19. The sample was peripheral blood. CDR3 nucleotide sequence: TGCAGCGTTTCAGGACAGGGTGGAAATCAGCCCCAGCATTTT. Amino acid sequence: CSVSGQGGNQPQHF.